One sample yielded the 24 T cell receptor beta chains listed below, sequenced in a study of cytomegalovirus exposure and HLA in healthy donors. 13 Jbeta primers and 60 Vbeta primers were used for the PCR. The assay was immunoSEQ multiplex PCR, and TCRdb's table has in-frame clones only and misses some. This table has about 130,000 clones, 81% appearing once. The sample consisted of PBMCs. These receptor sequences come from a woman in her thirties or forties in good health and CMV-seropositive.

This chain uses TRBV28 with TRBJ2-2; 12 bases line up with TRBD2. After removal of 5 bases from V and 5 bases from J, the junction contained 3 bases not matched to a gene. CDR1 is MDHEN, CDR2 SYDVKM, per germline. The CDR3 totals 15 residues. The CDR3 is CASSVGTSGTGELFF. The CDR3 DNA sequence: TGTGCCAGCAGTGTAGGGACTAGCGGGACCGGGGAGCTGTTTTTT.

This chain joins TRBV5-1 and TRBJ2-3, with D possibly TRBD1 on 5 matching bases. The CDR3 spans 13 residues. CDR1 is SGHRS, CDR2 YFSETQ, per germline. With 5 bases removed from V and 4 bases from J, the gap between germline ends came to 11 bases. Here the CDR3 reads CASRPSGSDTQYF. CDR3 sequence (DNA): TGCGCCAGCAGACCCTCAGGGTCAGATACGCAGTATTTT.

V gene TRBV6-1 combines with J gene TRBJ1-2, with TRBD1 matching 9 bases. Germline CDR1 reads MNHNS; CDR2 reads SASEGT. The CDR3 consists of 14 residues. V shed 5 bases and J 3 bases; nucleotides not matched to a gene: 4. CDR3 sequence reads: CASSSTGGDYGYTF. The CDR3 DNA follows: TGTGCCAGCAGTTCGACAGGGGGAGACTATGGCTACACCTTC.

As DNA, the CDR3 is TGTGCCAGCAGCAAGGGGACTAGCGGGGTAGAAAACATTCAGTACTTC. It yields the protein CASSKGTSGVENIQYF. This chain connects TRBV9 to TRBJ2-4; 13 positions agree with TRBD2. The germline V gene has CDR1 SGDLS and CDR2 YYNGEE. Trimming cost V 4 bases and J 5 bases; bases outside gene matches: 6. CDR3 length: 16 residues.

In this sample, this clone turned up once. The rearrangement uses TRBV5-6 and TRBJ1-1; 7 nucleotides agree with TRBD1. Looked up from germline, CDR1 is SGHDT and CDR2 is YYEEEE. V was pared by 2 bases and J by 5 bases, with 12 bases of the junction left unmatched. This CDR3 region has 16 residues. CDR3 in DNA: TGTGCCAGCAGCTTTTGGACAGGCCTCGGGAATACTGAAGCTTTCTTT. This translates into CASSFWTGLGNTEAFF.

The chain joins TRBV5-1 to TRBJ1-4; 7 bases align to TRBD1. From germline, CDR1 is SGHRS and CDR2 YFSETQ. The CDR3 consists of 15 residues. Trimming removed 4 bases from V and 4 bases from J; junction bases left unmatched: 7. This CDR3 is CASSQIQGNNEKLFF. CDR3 nucleotides: TGCGCCAGCAGCCAAATACAGGGGAATAATGAAAAACTGTTTTTT.

This chain uses TRBV10-3 with TRBJ1-2; tentative D call: TRBD1 (6 bases). Trimming took off 0 bases at V and 7 bases at J, with 24 bases between the two ends. The CDR3 is 18 amino acids. In germline, CDR1 is ENHRY, CDR2 SYGVKD. The CDR3 sequence is CAISESHLQGNDQSGYTF. CDR3 DNA: TGTGCCATCAGTGAGTCTCATCTACAGGGCAACGATCAGAGTGGCTACACCTTC.

The chain has TRBV9 and TRBJ2-7; TRBD2 matches 12 bases. The CDR3 has 15 amino acids. The germline V gene has CDR1 SGDLS and CDR2 YYNGEE. After removal of 4 bases from V and 1 base from J, the junction contained 3 bases not matched to a gene. CDR3 in amino acids: CASSMTSGGSYEQYF. The CDR3, as DNA: TGTGCCAGCAGCATGACTAGCGGGGGTTCCTACGAGCAGTACTTC.

This CDR3 reads CASSSAVPNSGSLYEQYF. The CDR3, as DNA: TGTGCCAGCAGCTCCGCGGTTCCCAATAGCGGGAGTCTCTACGAGCAGTACTTC. The chain combines TRBV5-4 with TRBJ2-5; 9 bases agree with TRBD2. Gene TRBJ2-7 matches the end of the DNA better, so the J call may be wrong. The CDR3 extends over 18 amino acids. Germline loops: CDR1 SGHNT, CDR2 YYREEE (reference sequence).

CDR3 bases: TGTGCCAGCAGCTCCTCGTGGGACAGGAGAAGCTCTGGGGCCAACGTCCTGACTTTC. This gives the protein CASSSSWDRRSSGANVLTF. This chain joins TRBV21-1 and TRBJ2-6; the D call in the table, TRBD1, was not verified against the DNA. TRBV21-1 is a pseudogene segment. This CDR3 is 19 amino acids long.

The rearrangement links TRBV5-4 to TRBJ2-1, with 8 bases that match TRBD2. The junction had 2 bases not matched to a gene; V was cut back by 1 base and J by 2 bases. Germline lookup yields CDR1 SGHNT and CDR2 YYREEE (reference sequence). The CDR3 runs 15 residues. This chain's CDR3 is CASSLKTSAYNEQFF. The CDR3 DNA is TGTGCCAGCAGCTTGAAGACTAGCGCCTACAATGAGCAGTTCTTC.

The rearrangement joins TRBV7-2 to TRBJ2-7; D not resolved. The V and J ends lost 5 bases and 3 bases respectively, with 5 bases between them. Germline lookup yields CDR1 SGHTA and CDR2 FQGNSA. The CDR3 consists of 11 residues. The CDR3: CASSEFYEQYF. The CDR3 coding sequence is TGTGCCAGCAGCGAGTTCTACGAGCAGTACTTC.

The chain uses TRBV4-2 and TRBJ1-2; TRBD1 matches at 10 bases. CDR3 length: 19 residues. CDR1 and CDR2 (germline): LGHNA, YNFKEQ. V lost 4 bases and J lost 2; bases outside the gene matches: 16. The CDR3, as DNA: TGTGCCAGCAGCCCCGTAGGGGACAGGGGTTTAGACGGAAACTATGGCTACACCTTC. Translation gives CASSPVGDRGLDGNYGYTF.

The chain joins TRBV6-5 to TRBJ2-7; D gene uncertain. This CDR3 spans 15 amino acids. Trimming stripped 1 base from V and 0 bases from J, with 10 bases between. Looked up from germline, CDR1 is MNHEY and CDR2 is SVGAGI. The CDR3 nucleotides read TGTGCCAGCAGTTACTTTCGCTTTAGCTCCTACGAGCAGTACTTC. This translates into CASSYFRFSSYEQYF.

V and J are TRBV28 and TRBJ2-1, with a possible D match to TRBD2 (5 bases). V lost 3 bases and J lost 0, with 9 bases in between. Germline-derived CDR1 and CDR2 are MDHEN and SYDVKM. The CDR3 extends over 15 amino acids. The CDR3 spells CASSFPGSSYNEQFF. In DNA form, the CDR3 reads TGTGCCAGCAGTTTCCCGGGGAGCTCCTACAATGAGCAGTTCTTC. The full variable domain, rest sourced from reference TRBV28 and TRBJ2-1, is DVKVTQSSRYLVKRTGEKVFLECVQDMDHENMFWYRQDPGLGLRLIYFSYDVKMKEKGDIPEGYSVSREKKERFSLILESASTNQTSMYLCASSFPGSSYNEQFFGPGTRLTVL.

V and J are TRBV5-4 and TRBJ1-3; D may be TRBD1 (5 bases). Trimming shortened V by 4 bases and J by 1 base, and 21 bases separated the two germline ends. The germline CDR1 and CDR2 sequences are SGHNT and YYREEE (reference sequence). This CDR3 is 18 amino acids long. CDR3 bases: TGTGCCAGCAGCCCGGGGGGGGTCCAGGGTAGTTCTGGAAACACCATATATTTT. Amino acid sequence: CASSPGGVQGSSGNTIYF.

The chain combines TRBV15 with TRBJ2-3, with D maybe TRBD1 (5 bases). Germline lookup yields CDR1 LNHNV and CDR2 YYDKDF (reference sequence). The length of the CDR3 is 15 residues. The V end lost 1 base, the J end lost 2 bases, and 10 bases lay between the germline ends. The CDR3 DNA follows: TGTGCCACCAGCAGAGCAGACAGCCTCACAGATACGCAGTATTTT. Translated, it gives CATSRADSLTDTQYF. The complete variable domain, with remaining parts taken from reference TRBV15 and TRBJ2-3, reads DAMVIQNPRYQVTQFGKPVTLSCSQTLNHNVMYWYQQKSSQAPKLLFHYYDKDFNNEADTPDNFQSRRPNTSFCFLDIRSPGLGDTAMYLCATSRADSLTDTQYFGPGTRLTVL.

A few counts support this clone. The CDR3 region is CASSIPGLADTDTQYF. The CDR3 DNA is TGTGCCAGTAGTATCCCCGGACTAGCGGACACAGATACGCAGTATTTT. This sequence joins TRBV19 and TRBJ2-3; 10 bases match TRBD2. Germline-derived CDR1 and CDR2 are LNHDA and SQIVND (reference sequence). With 3 bases clipped from V and 2 bases from J, the junction kept 5 bases outside the gene matches. CDR3 length: 16 residues.

In this sample, this clone turned up once. CDR3 sequence reads: CAVSGMGNEQFF. The CDR3, as DNA: TGTGCCGTAAGCGGGATGGGCAATGAGCAGTTCTTC. The chain uses TRBV19 and TRBJ2-1; 7 bases match TRBD2. This CDR3 has 12 residues. Germline loops: CDR1 LNHDA, CDR2 SQIVND (reference sequence). Trimming took 11 bases from V and 6 from J; bases not matched to a gene: 7.

This sequence joins TRBV7-9 and TRBJ1-1; no clear D gene. V lost 3 bases, J lost 1 base, and 6 bases lay in between. CDR3 length equals 13 residues. Germline V gene data show CDR1 as SEHNR and CDR2 as FQNEAQ (reference sequence). The CDR3 region is CASSLVQNTEAFF. The CDR3 bases are TGTGCCAGCAGCTTGGTACAGAACACTGAAGCTTTCTTT.

This chain joins TRBV27 and TRBJ2-7, with D hard to call. CDR1 is MNHEY and CDR2 is SMNVEV in the germline V gene (reference sequence). Trimming took 4 bases from V and 0 from J, leaving 4 bases between them. The CDR3 has 12 amino acids. CDR3 in amino acids: CASSSNSYEQYF. The CDR3 DNA is TGTGCCAGCAGTTCCAACTCCTACGAGCAGTACTTC.

V is TRBV28 and J is TRBJ1-5, with a tentative D call TRBD1 (6 bases). The V gene's germline CDR1 is MDHEN and CDR2 SYDVKM. V was clipped by 5 bases and J by 3 bases, with 17 bases between them. The CDR3 loop spans 16 amino acids. CDR3 amino acids: CASSLYQGMANQPQHF. The DNA for the CDR3 is TGTGCCAGCAGTCTATACCAGGGGATGGCCAATCAGCCCCAGCATTTT.

The chain joins TRBV5-4 to TRBJ2-1; 13 bases agree with TRBD2. The CDR3 consists of 16 residues. Per germline, CDR1 SGHNT and CDR2 YYREEE (reference sequence). With V trimmed by 4 bases and J by 6 bases, 7 bases remained unmatched. The CDR3 region has the DNA TGTGCCAGCAGCCCCGAACTAGCGGGAGGGCCCAATGAGCAGTTCTTC. This gives the protein CASSPELAGGPNEQFF.

This chain connects TRBV21-1 to TRBJ2-4; the DNA was not used to check the table's D call, TRBD2. TRBV21-1 is a listed pseudogene. This CDR3 has 18 amino acids. The CDR3 sequence: CASSKMIREGVAKNIQYF. Written as DNA, the CDR3 is TGTGCCAGCAGCAAGATGATCAGGGAGGGGGTAGCCAAAAACATTCAGTACTTC.